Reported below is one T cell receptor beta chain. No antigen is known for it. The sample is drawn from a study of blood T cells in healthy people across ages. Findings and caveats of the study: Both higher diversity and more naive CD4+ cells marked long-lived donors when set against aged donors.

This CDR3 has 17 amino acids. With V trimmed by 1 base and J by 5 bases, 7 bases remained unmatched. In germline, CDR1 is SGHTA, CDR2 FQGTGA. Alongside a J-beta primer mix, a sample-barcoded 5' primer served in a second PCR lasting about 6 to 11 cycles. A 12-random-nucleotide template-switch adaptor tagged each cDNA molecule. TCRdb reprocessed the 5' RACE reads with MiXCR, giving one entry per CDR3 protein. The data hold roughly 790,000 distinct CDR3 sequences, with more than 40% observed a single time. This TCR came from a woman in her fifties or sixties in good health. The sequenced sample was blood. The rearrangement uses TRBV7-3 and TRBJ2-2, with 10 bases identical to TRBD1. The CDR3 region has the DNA TGTGCCAGCAGCTTAATTGGCGGGACAGGGGATACCGGGGAGCTGTTTTTT. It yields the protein CASSLIGGTGDTGELFF. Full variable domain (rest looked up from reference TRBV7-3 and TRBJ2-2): GAGVSQTPSNKVTEKGKYVELRCDPISGHTALYWYRQSLGQGPEFLIYFQGTGAADDSGLPNDRFFAVRPEGSVSTLKIQRTERGDSAVYLCASSLIGGTGDTGELFFGEGSRLTVL.